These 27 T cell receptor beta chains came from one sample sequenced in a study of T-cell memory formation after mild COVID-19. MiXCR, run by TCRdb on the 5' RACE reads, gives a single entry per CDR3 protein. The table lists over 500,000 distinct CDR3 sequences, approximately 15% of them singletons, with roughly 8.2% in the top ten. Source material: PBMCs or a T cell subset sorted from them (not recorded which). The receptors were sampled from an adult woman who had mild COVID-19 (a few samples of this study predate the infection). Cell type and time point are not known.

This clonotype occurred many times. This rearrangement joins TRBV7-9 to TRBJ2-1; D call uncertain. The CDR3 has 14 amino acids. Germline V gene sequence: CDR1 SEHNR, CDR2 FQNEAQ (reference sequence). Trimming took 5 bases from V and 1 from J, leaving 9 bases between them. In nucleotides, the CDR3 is TGTGCCAGCAGCCAGGACGGTTCCTACAATGAGCAGTTCTTC. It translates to CASSQDGSYNEQFF. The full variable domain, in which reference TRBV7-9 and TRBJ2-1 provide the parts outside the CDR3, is DTGVSQNPRHKITKRGQNVTFRCDPISEHNRLYWYRQTLGQGPEFLTYFQNEAQLEKSRLLSDRFSAERPKGSFSTLEIQRTEQGDSAMYLCASSQDGSYNEQFFGPGTRLTVL.

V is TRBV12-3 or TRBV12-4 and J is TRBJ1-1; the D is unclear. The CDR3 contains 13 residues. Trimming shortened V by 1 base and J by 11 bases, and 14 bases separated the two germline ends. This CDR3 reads CASSLGRPDRAFF. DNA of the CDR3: TGTGCCAGCAGTTTAGGGCGTCCGGATCGGGCTTTCTTT.

Here the CDR3 reads CSARGRADSGANVLTF. Here the CDR3 DNA reads TGCAGTGCTAGAGGCAGGGCCGACTCTGGGGCCAACGTCCTGACTTTC. The chain carries TRBV20-1 and TRBJ2-6; perhaps TRBD1 as D (5 bases). The CDR3 loop spans 16 amino acids. Per germline, CDR1 DFQATT and CDR2 SNEGSKA (reference sequence). V was pared by 1 base and J by 0 bases, with 10 bases between.

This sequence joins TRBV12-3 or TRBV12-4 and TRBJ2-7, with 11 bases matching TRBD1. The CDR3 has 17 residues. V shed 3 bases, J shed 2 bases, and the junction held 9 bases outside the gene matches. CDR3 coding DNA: TGTGCCAGCAGTTTTGGACAGGGGGCTGGGGGAACCTACGAGCAGTACTTC. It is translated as CASSFGQGAGGTYEQYF.

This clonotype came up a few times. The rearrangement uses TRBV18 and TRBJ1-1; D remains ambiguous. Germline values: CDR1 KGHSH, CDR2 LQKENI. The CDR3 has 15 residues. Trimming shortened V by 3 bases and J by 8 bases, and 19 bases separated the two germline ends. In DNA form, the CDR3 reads TGTGCCAGCTCACCCCCCGCGGCACAAAGCGTCGAAGCTTTCTTT. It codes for CASSPPAAQSVEAFF.

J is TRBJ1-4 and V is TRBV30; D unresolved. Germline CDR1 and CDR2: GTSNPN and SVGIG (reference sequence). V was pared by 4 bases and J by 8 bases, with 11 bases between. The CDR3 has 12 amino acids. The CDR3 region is CAWNGFEEKLFF. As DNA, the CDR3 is TGTGCCTGGAATGGGTTTGAGGAAAAACTGTTTTTT.

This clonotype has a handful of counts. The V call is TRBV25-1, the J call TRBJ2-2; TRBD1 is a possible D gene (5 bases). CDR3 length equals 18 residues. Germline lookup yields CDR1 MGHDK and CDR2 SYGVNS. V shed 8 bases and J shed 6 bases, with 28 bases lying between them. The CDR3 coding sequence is TGTGCCAGCCCACCTGAACTCCGACAGAGTGAAGGGGCCGGGGAGCTGTTTTTT. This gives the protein CASPPELRQSEGAGELFF.

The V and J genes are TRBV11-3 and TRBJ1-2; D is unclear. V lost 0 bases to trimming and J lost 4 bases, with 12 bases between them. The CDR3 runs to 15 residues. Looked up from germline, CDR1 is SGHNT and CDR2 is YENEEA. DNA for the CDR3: TGTGCCAGCAGCTTAGATCATGCGCGGGGCTATGGCTACACCTTC. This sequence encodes CASSLDHARGYGYTF. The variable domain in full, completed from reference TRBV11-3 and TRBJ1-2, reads EAGVVQSPRYKIIEKKQPVAFWCNPISGHNTLYWYLQNLGQGPELLIRYENEEAVDDSQLPKDRFSAERLKGVDSTLKIQPAELGDSAVYLCASSLDHARGYGYTFGSGTRLTVV.

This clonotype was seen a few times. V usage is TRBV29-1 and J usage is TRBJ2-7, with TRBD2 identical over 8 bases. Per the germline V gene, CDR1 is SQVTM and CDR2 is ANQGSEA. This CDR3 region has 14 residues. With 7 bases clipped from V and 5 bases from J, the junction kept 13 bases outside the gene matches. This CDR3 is CSAIPGAGGDEQYF. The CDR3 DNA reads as TGCAGCGCAATCCCGGGTGCGGGAGGCGACGAGCAGTACTTC.

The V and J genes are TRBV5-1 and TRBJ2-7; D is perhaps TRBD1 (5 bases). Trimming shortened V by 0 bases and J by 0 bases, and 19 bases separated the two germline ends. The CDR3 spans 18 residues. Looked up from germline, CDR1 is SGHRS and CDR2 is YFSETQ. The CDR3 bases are TGCGCCAGCAGCTTGGCGCGTTGGGCAGGGCAGAGCTCCTACGAGCAGTACTTC. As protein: CASSLARWAGQSSYEQYF.

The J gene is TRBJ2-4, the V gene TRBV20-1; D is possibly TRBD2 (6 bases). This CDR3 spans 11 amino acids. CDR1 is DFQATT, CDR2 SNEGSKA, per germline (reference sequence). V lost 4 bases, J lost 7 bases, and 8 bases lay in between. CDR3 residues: CSAMGRNIQYF. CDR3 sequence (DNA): TGCAGTGCTATGGGGAGGAACATTCAGTACTTC.

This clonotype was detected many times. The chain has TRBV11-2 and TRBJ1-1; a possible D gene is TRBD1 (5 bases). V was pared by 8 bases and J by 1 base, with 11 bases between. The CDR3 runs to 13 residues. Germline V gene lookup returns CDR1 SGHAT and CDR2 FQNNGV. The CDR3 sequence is CASASGRNTEAFF. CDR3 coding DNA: TGTGCCAGCGCATCAGGGCGGAACACTGAAGCTTTCTTT.

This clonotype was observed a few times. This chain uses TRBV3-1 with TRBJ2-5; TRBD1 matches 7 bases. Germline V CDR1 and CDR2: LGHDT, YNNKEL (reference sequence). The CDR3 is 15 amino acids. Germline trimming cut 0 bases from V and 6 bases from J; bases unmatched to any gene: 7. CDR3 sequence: CASSQERRGQKTQYF. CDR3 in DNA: TGTGCCAGCAGCCAAGAACGCCGGGGACAGAAGACCCAGTACTTC.

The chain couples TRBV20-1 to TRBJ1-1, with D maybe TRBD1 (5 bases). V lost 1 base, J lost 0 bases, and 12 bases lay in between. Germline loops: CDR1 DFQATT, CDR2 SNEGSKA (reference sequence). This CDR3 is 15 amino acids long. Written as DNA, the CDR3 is TGCAGTGCTAGAGGAATACCGGGGGTGAACACTGAAGCTTTCTTT. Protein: CSARGIPGVNTEAFF.

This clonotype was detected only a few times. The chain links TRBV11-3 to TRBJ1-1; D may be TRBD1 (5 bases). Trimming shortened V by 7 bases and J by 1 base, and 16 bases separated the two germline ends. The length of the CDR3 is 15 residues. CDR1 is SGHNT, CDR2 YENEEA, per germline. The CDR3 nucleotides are TGTGCCAGCATGCTTATAGAGGGGACGAACACTGAAGCTTTCTTT. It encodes CASMLIEGTNTEAFF.

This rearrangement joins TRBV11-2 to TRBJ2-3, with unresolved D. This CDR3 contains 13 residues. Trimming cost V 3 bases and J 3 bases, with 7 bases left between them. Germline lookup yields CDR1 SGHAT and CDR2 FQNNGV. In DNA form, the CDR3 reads TGTGCCAGCAGCTTCCCTAGGACAGATACGCAGTATTTT. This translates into CASSFPRTDTQYF. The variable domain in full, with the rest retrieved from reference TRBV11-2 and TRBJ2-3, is EAGVAQSPRYKIIEKRQSVAFWCNPISGHATLYWYQQILGQGPKLLIQFQNNGVVDDSQLPKDRFSAERLKGVDSTLKIQPAKLEDSAVYLCASSFPRTDTQYFGPGTRLTVL.

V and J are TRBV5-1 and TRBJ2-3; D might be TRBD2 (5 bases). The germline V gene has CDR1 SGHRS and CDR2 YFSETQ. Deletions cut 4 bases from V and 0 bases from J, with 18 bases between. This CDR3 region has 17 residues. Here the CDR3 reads CASSVMSHSGSTDTQYF. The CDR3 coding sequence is TGCGCCAGCAGCGTGATGTCACACAGCGGCAGCACAGATACGCAGTATTTT.

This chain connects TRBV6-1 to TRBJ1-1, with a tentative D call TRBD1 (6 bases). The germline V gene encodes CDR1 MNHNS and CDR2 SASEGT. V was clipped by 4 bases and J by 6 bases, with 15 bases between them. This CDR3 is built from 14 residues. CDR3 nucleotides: TGTGCCAGCAGTGCGGACAGCGAGGAGGCTGAAGCTTTCTTT. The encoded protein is CASSADSEEAEAFF.

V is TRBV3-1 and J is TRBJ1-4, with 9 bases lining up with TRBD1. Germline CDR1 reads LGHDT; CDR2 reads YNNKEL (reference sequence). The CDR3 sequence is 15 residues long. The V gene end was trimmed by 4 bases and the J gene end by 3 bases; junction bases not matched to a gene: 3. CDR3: CASSPDRGANEKLFF. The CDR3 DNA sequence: TGTGCCAGCAGCCCCGACAGGGGGGCTAATGAAAAACTGTTTTTT.

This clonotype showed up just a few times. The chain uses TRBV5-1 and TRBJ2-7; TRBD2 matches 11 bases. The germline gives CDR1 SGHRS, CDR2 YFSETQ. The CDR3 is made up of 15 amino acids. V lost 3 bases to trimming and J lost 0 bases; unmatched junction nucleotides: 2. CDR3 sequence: CASSSTSGNSYEQYF. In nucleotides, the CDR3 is TGCGCCAGCAGCTCGACTAGCGGGAACTCCTACGAGCAGTACTTC.

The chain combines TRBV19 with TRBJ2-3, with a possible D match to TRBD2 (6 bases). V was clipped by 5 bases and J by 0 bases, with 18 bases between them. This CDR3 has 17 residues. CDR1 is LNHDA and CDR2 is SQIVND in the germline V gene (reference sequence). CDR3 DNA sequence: TGTGCCAGTAGTTCTCCTAGCGTGAGGCCTAGCACAGATACGCAGTATTTT. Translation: CASSSPSVRPSTDTQYF.

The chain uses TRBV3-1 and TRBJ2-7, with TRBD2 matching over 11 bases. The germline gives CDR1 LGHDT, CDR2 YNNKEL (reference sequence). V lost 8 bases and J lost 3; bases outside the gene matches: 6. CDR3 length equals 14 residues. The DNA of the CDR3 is TGTGCCAGCTGCCTGGGACTAGCGGACTACGAGCAGTACTTC. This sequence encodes CASCLGLADYEQYF.

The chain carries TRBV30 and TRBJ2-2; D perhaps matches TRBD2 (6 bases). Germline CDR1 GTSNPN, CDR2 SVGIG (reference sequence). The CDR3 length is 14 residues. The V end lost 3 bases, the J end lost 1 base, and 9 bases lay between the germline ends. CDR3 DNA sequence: TGTGCCTGGAGCTTGGGGGGGAACACCGGGGAGCTGTTTTTT. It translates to CAWSLGGNTGELFF.

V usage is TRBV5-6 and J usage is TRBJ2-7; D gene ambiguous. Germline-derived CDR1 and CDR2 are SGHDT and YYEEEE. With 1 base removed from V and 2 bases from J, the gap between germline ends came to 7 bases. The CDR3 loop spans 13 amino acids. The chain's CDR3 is CASSLSVAYEQYF. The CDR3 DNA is TGTGCCAGCAGCTTGTCCGTCGCCTACGAGCAGTACTTC.

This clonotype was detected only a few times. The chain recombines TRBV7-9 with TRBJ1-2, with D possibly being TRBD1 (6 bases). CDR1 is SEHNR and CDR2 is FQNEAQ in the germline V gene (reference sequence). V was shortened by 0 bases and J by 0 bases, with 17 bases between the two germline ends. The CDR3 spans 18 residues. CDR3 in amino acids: CASSLARGASNANYGYTF. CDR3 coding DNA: TGTGCCAGCAGCTTAGCGCGGGGGGCCAGTAATGCTAACTATGGCTACACCTTC.

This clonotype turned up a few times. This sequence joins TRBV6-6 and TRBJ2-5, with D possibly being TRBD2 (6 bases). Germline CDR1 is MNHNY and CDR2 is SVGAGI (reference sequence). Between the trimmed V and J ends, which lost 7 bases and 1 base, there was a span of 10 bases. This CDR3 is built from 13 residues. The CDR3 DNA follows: TGTGCCAGCAATCGGGGGAGCCAAGAGACCCAGTACTTC. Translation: CASNRGSQETQYF.

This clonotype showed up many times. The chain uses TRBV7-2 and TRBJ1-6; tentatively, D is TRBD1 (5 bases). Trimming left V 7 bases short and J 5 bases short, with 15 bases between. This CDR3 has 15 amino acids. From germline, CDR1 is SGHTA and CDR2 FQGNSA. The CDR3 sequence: CASTGRRGNNSPLHF. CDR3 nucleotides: TGTGCCAGCACTGGGAGAAGGGGTAATAATTCACCCCTCCACTTT. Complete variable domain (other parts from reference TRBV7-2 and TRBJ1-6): GAGVSQSPSNKVTEKGKDVELRCDPISGHTALYWYRQSLGQGLEFLIYFQGNSAPDKSGLPSDRFSAERTGGSVSTLTIQRTQQEDSAVYLCASTGRRGNNSPLHFGNGTRLTVT.